The 28 T cell receptor beta chains listed next were all sequenced from one sample in a study of blood T cell repertoires in COVID-19. Clones were sequenced by immunoSEQ multiplex PCR, and TCRdb holds only the in-frame ones, with some missing. The sample has roughly 120,000 clones, approximately 90% seen once. Sequences were obtained from peripheral blood. Source of these receptors: a human donor with active COVID-19. The donor label of this sample is uncertain.

In DNA form, the CDR3 reads TGTGCCACCAGTGGGGGGGGACAGGGGTCCTACTCCACAGATACGCAGTATTTT. The encoded protein is CATSGGGQGSYSTDTQYF. The J gene is TRBJ2-3, the V gene TRBV24-1; 10 bases are a match to TRBD1. The CDR3 runs to 18 residues. Per the germline V gene, CDR1 is KGHDR and CDR2 is SFDVKD. V shed 5 bases, J shed 2 bases, and the junction held 12 bases outside the gene matches.

The gene calls are TRBV6-2 or TRBV6-3 and TRBJ1-5; 8 positions agree with TRBD1. The CDR3 is 16 residues long. CDR1 MNHEY and CDR2 SVGEGT come from the germline V gene. The V and J ends lost 6 bases and 2 bases, in that order; junction bases with no gene match: 9. The chain's CDR3 is CASSRTGSGGNQPQHF. The CDR3 nucleotides are TGTGCCAGCAGCCGGACAGGGTCGGGCGGCAATCAGCCCCAGCATTTT.

The chain combines TRBV15 with TRBJ1-6, with 9 bases identical to TRBD1. Losses at the gene ends were 0 bases for V and 10 bases for J; bases not matched to a gene: 4. Germline V gene lookup returns CDR1 LNHNV and CDR2 YYDKDF (reference sequence). This CDR3 is 15 amino acids long. CDR3 sequence (DNA): TGTGCCACCAGCAGAGAGGGACAGGGTCGATCACCCCTCCACTTT. Its protein product is CATSREGQGRSPLHF.

This chain connects TRBV7-8 to TRBJ1-4; unclear D gene. Trimming removed 1 base at V and 3 bases at J, with 9 bases between. Germline CDR1 and CDR2: SGHVS and FQNEAQ. The CDR3 runs 15 residues. The CDR3 nucleotides read TGTGCCAGCAGCTTAGGCCGTGGAGCTAATGAAAAACTGTTTTTT. Translating it yields CASSLGRGANEKLFF.

The chain carries TRBV2 and TRBJ2-7; D perhaps matches TRBD1 (5 bases). CDR1 and CDR2 (germline): SNHLY, FYNNEI. CDR3 length: 16 residues. V lost 11 bases and J lost 2, with 25 bases in between. CDR3 DNA sequence: TGTGCCGGATCGCAGGGTGTGGCGTCTGGGGCCTACGAGCAGTACTTC. Protein product: CAGSQGVASGAYEQYF.

The rearrangement uses TRBV5-4 and TRBJ2-3; D is perhaps TRBD1 (7 bases). Trimming removed 4 bases at V and 2 bases at J, with 20 bases between. Germline V gives CDR1 SGHNT, CDR2 YYREEE (reference sequence). The CDR3 is 17 residues long. CDR3 sequence reads: CASSGRDSRAFTDTQYF. CDR3 DNA: TGTGCCAGCAGCGGGCGGGACAGTCGGGCATTCACAGATACGCAGTATTTT. Complete variable domain (other parts from reference TRBV5-4 and TRBJ2-3): ETGVTQSPTHLIKTRGQQVTLRCSSQSGHNTVSWYQQALGQGPQFIFQYYREEENGRGNFPPRFSGLQFPNYSSELNVNALELDDSALYLCASSGRDSRAFTDTQYFGPGTRLTVL.

The chain recombines TRBV18 with TRBJ2-1, with 7 bases fitting TRBD1. J lost 0 bases, V lost 2 bases, and 4 bases had no gene match. The germline gives CDR1 KGHSH, CDR2 LQKENI. The length of the CDR3 is 16 residues. The CDR3 region is CASSPSQGSSYNEQFF. For the CDR3, the DNA is TGTGCCAGCTCACCATCACAGGGGAGCTCCTACAATGAGCAGTTCTTC. Together with reference TRBV18 and TRBJ2-1, the CDR3 gives the full variable domain: NAGVMQNPRHLVRRRGQEARLRCSPMKGHSHVYWYRQLPEEGLKFMVYLQKENIIDESGMPKERFSAEFPKEGPSILRIQQVVRGDSAAYFCASSPSQGSSYNEQFFGPGTRLTVL.

The chain is built from TRBV28 and TRBJ2-3, with TRBD2 as a possible D gene (6 bases). V lost 4 bases to trimming and J lost 1 base, with 12 bases between them. From germline, CDR1 is MDHEN and CDR2 SYDVKM. The CDR3 covers 15 residues. In nucleotides, the CDR3 is TGTGCCAGCAGTTCTAGTATAGCGGGCACAGATACGCAGTATTTT. Translation gives CASSSSIAGTDTQYF.

The chain recombines TRBV11-3 with TRBJ2-2; D possibly corresponds to TRBD1 (6 bases). This CDR3 region has 16 residues. CDR1 is SGHNT, CDR2 YENEEA, per germline. Trimming left V 1 base short and J 3 bases short, with 12 bases between. CDR3 protein: CASSLAARGYTGELFF. The CDR3 DNA is TGTGCCAGCAGCTTAGCCGCCAGGGGCTACACCGGGGAGCTGTTTTTT. The whole variable domain, remainder taken from reference TRBV11-3 and TRBJ2-2, is EAGVVQSPRYKIIEKKQPVAFWCNPISGHNTLYWYLQNLGQGPELLIRYENEEAVDDSQLPKDRFSAERLKGVDSTLKIQPAELGDSAVYLCASSLAARGYTGELFFGEGSRLTVL.

The chain joins TRBV27 to TRBJ1-1, with D uncertain. In germline, CDR1 is MNHEY, CDR2 SMNVEV (reference sequence). Trimming cost V 6 bases and J 2 bases, with 7 bases left between them. The CDR3 has 12 amino acids. CDR3 coding DNA: TGTGCCAGCAGGCGGTATAACACTGAAGCTTTCTTT. Its translation: CASRRYNTEAFF.

V is TRBV7-3 and J is TRBJ2-2; D perhaps matches TRBD1 (5 bases). Germline loops: CDR1 SGHTA, CDR2 FQGTGA. The CDR3 covers 13 residues. V dropped 5 bases and J dropped 7 bases, with 11 bases sitting between them. In nucleotides, the CDR3 is TGTGCCAGCAGCCAAAGGGGAATCGGGGAGCTGTTTTTT. Residues: CASSQRGIGELFF.

The gene calls are TRBV7-8 and TRBJ2-7, with D possibly being TRBD2 (6 bases). Germline V gene data show CDR1 as SGHVS and CDR2 as FQNEAQ. This CDR3 is built from 15 residues. Trimming removed 0 bases from V and 0 bases from J, with 9 bases in between. CDR3 coding DNA: TGTGCCAGCAGCTTAGCATTGCGGGGCTCCTACGAGCAGTACTTC. Its protein product is CASSLALRGSYEQYF.

V gene TRBV13 combines with J gene TRBJ2-1, with D perhaps matching TRBD1 (6 bases). CDR1 PRHDT and CDR2 FYEKMQ come from the germline V gene (reference sequence). Trimming pared 0 bases from V and 6 bases from J, leaving 15 bases between. The CDR3 extends over 16 amino acids. Here the CDR3 reads CASSLGRGTGRNEQFF. CDR3 nucleotide sequence: TGTGCCAGCAGCTTAGGTCGGGGAACAGGGCGCAATGAGCAGTTCTTC.

The chain couples TRBV7-3 to TRBJ1-3, with 8 bases fitting TRBD1. Trimming at V came to 5 bases and at J to 4 bases, leaving 7 bases not matched to a gene. CDR3 length: 15 amino acids. Germline V lookup: CDR1 SGHTA, CDR2 FQGTGA. The chain's CDR3 is CASSPSGGHGNTIYF. The CDR3 coding sequence is TGTGCCAGCAGCCCATCAGGGGGCCACGGAAACACCATATATTTT. Full variable domain (remainder filled in from reference TRBV7-3 and TRBJ1-3): GAGVSQTPSNKVTEKGKYVELRCDPISGHTALYWYRQSLGQGPEFLIYFQGTGAADDSGLPNDRFFAVRPEGSVSTLKIQRTERGDSAVYLCASSPSGGHGNTIYFGEGSWLTVV.

This chain joins TRBV7-9 and TRBJ1-2, with 12 bases aligning to TRBD1. From germline, CDR1 is SEHNR and CDR2 FQNEAQ (reference sequence). The CDR3 consists of 14 residues. Trimming at V came to 5 bases and at J to 8 bases, leaving 6 bases not matched to a gene. In DNA form, the CDR3 reads TGTGCCAGCAGCCGGGACAGGGGGCTTCTCGGCTACACCTTC. It yields the protein CASSRDRGLLGYTF.

The V and J genes are TRBV6-5 and TRBJ2-7; 10 nucleotides match TRBD2. The CDR3 sequence is 15 residues long. V lost 4 bases, J lost 5 bases, and 8 bases stayed unmatched. CDR1 and CDR2 from the germline V gene are MNHEY and SVGAGI. The chain's CDR3 is CASSSQSSGSNEQYF. CDR3 nucleotides: TGTGCCAGCAGTTCACAATCTAGCGGGAGCAACGAGCAGTACTTC.

This chain joins TRBV19 and TRBJ1-2; no firm D call. This CDR3 has 16 residues. V was pared by 6 bases and J by 2 bases, with 19 bases between. CDR1 LNHDA and CDR2 SQIVND come from the germline V gene (reference sequence). CDR3 in DNA: TGTGCCAGTAGCACGACCGGGAGACACTTCAACTATGGCTACACCTTC. It is translated as CASSTTGRHFNYGYTF. Full variable domain (rest looked up from reference TRBV19 and TRBJ1-2): DGGITQSPKYLFRKEGQNVTLSCEQNLNHDAMYWYRQDPGQGLRLIYYSQIVNDFQKGDIAEGYSVSREKKESFPLTVTSAQKNPTAFYLCASSTTGRHFNYGYTFGSGTRLTVV.

A single count supports this clone. The CDR3 DNA follows: TGCGCCAGCAGCCCCATCCTGCGGGGTTATGGCTACACCTTC. It specifies CASSPILRGYGYTF. The gene calls are TRBV4-3 and TRBJ1-2, with D unresolved. CDR1 LGHNA and CDR2 YSLEER come from the germline V gene. V was cut by 4 bases and J by 5 bases, with 14 bases left in between. The CDR3 consists of 14 residues.

The chain joins TRBV5-4 to TRBJ1-3; the D gene is possibly TRBD1 (6 bases). Looked up from germline, CDR1 is SGHNT and CDR2 is YYREEE (reference sequence). V shed 0 bases and J shed 7 bases, with 14 bases lying between them. This CDR3 region has 15 residues. The CDR3 reads CASSLAGGAGNTIYF. CDR3 coding DNA: TGTGCCAGCAGCTTGGCGGGGGGCGCGGGGAACACCATATATTTT.

The rearrangement uses TRBV6-2 or TRBV6-3 and TRBJ1-1, with a tentative D call TRBD1 (5 bases). Germline values: CDR1 MNHEY, CDR2 SVGEGT. V lost 2 bases to trimming and J lost 1 base, with 11 bases between them. The CDR3 is 15 residues long. For the CDR3, the DNA is TGTGCCAGCAGTTACGGGGCAGGATGGAACACTGAAGCTTTCTTT. As protein: CASSYGAGWNTEAFF.

The V and J genes are TRBV15 and TRBJ2-1, with 9 bases identical to TRBD1. The junction had 4 bases not matched to a gene; V was cut back by 5 bases and J by 2 bases. The length of the CDR3 is 15 residues. Germline V CDR1 and CDR2: LNHNV, YYDKDF (reference sequence). CDR3 region: CATSGGTGTYNEQFF. The CDR3 region has the DNA TGTGCCACCAGCGGGGGGACAGGGACCTACAATGAGCAGTTCTTC.

J is TRBJ1-2 and V is TRBV27, with D uncertain. This CDR3 is built from 13 residues. Germline loops: CDR1 MNHEY, CDR2 SMNVEV (reference sequence). Trimming took 7 bases from V and 3 from J, leaving 12 bases between them. The CDR3 DNA is TGTGCCAGCACCTCGGGGTTGGACTATGGCTACACCTTC. It codes for CASTSGLDYGYTF.

This clone was detected once. The gene calls are TRBV19 and TRBJ1-1; weak D call: TRBD1 (6 bases). Per the germline V gene, CDR1 is LNHDA and CDR2 is SQIVND (reference sequence). V was cut by 3 bases and J by 4 bases, with 15 bases left in between. The CDR3 consists of 15 residues. The CDR3 nucleotides read TGTGCCAGTAGTATTACGAGACAGGCTGCCACTGAAGCTTTCTTT. The encoded protein is CASSITRQAATEAFF.

The V gene is TRBV4-3, the J gene TRBJ2-5, with TRBD2 identical over 8 bases. V shed 4 bases, J shed 1 base, and the junction held 5 bases outside the gene matches. CDR3 length: 15 residues. From germline, CDR1 is LGHNA and CDR2 YSLEER. For the CDR3, the DNA is TGCGCCAGCAGCCTTACCGGGACTAGCCAAGAGACCCAGTACTTC. This gives the protein CASSLTGTSQETQYF.

This chain connects TRBV5-4 to TRBJ2-5, with 9 bases fitting TRBD2. This CDR3 is built from 16 residues. V was pared by 4 bases and J by 2 bases, with 9 bases of the junction left unmatched. CDR1 SGHNT and CDR2 YYREEE come from the germline V gene (reference sequence). CDR3 coding DNA: TGTGCCAGCAGCAAGGAGCGGGGGGTCCTTCAAGAGACCCAGTACTTC. As protein: CASSKERGVLQETQYF.

This chain joins TRBV2 and TRBJ2-7; 7 bases line up with TRBD1. The CDR3 sequence is 14 residues long. V shed 7 bases, J shed 2 bases, and the junction held 8 bases outside the gene matches. The germline gives CDR1 SNHLY, CDR2 FYNNEI. The CDR3 spells CASIPDRATYEQYF. The CDR3 region has the DNA TGTGCCAGCATCCCCGACAGGGCGACCTACGAGCAGTACTTC. Full variable domain (missing parts from reference TRBV2 and TRBJ2-7): EPEVTQTPSHQVTQMGQEVILRCVPISNHLYFYWYRQILGQKVEFLVSFYNNEISEKSEIFDDQFSVERPDGSNFTLKIRSTKLEDSAMYFCASIPDRATYEQYFGPGTRLTVT.

V usage is TRBV19 and J usage is TRBJ2-2; no clear D gene. V lost 7 bases and J lost 5, with 5 bases in between. The CDR3 is made up of 11 amino acids. CDR1 LNHDA and CDR2 SQIVND come from the germline V gene (reference sequence). The CDR3 DNA follows: TGTGCCAGTACCATTACCGGGGAGCTGTTTTTT. It yields the protein CASTITGELFF.

DNA for the CDR3: TGTGCCATCAGTGAGGGCAGGGGCACTGAAGCTTTCTTT. Amino acids: CAISEGRGTEAFF. The chain has TRBV10-3 and TRBJ1-1; D possibly corresponds to TRBD1 (6 bases). The ends were cut back, 2 bases at V and 4 bases at J, with 8 bases in the middle. The CDR3 contains 13 residues. The germline V gene encodes CDR1 ENHRY and CDR2 SYGVKD.